This T cell receptor beta chain derives from a study of blood T cell repertoires in COVID-19. For the study at large: Collection of acute and convalescent COVID-19 samples took place in the United States, Italy and Spain. PBMCs, B-cell-depleted T cells, or T cells were the source of the cDNA or gDNA that made up the material.

CDR3 length equals 18 residues. Germline CDR1 reads SGHVS; CDR2 reads FQNEAQ. Trimming took 6 bases from V and 0 from J; bases not matched to a gene: 14. Some clones are missing from TCRdb's copy, which holds only in-frame ones; the method was immunoSEQ multiplex PCR. This table holds roughly 200,000 clones, about 85% found once. The gene calls are TRBV7-8 and TRBJ2-5; TRBD2 agrees at 9 bases. The sequenced sample was peripheral blood. This clonotype was sampled from a woman of 80 years or more with active or convalescent COVID-19. The CDR3 spells CASRTSERGARYQETQYF. The CDR3 DNA sequence: TGTGCCAGCAGAACCTCGGAGCGGGGGGCCCGGTACCAAGAGACCCAGTACTTC.